Following are 30 T cell receptor beta chains from one sample sequenced in a study of identical twins. TCRdb re-called the 5' RACE reads with MiXCR, one entry per CDR3 protein. This sample has about 570,000 distinct CDR3 sequences; 9.6% occur once, and the top ten carry under 3.5%. Another study also made use of these data, one on yellow fever vaccine responses in identical twins.

The sequenced material came from PBMCs. These receptors were obtained from a woman aged 18-29 years in good health.

The chain combines TRBV15 with TRBJ1-1; possibly TRBD1 for D (5 bases). The CDR3 spans 15 residues. The germline V gene has CDR1 LNHNV and CDR2 YYDKDF (reference sequence). Trimming left V 0 bases short and J 0 bases short, with 8 bases between. The CDR3 nucleotides are TGTGCCACCAGCAGAGATCGGGGGATGAACACTGAAGCTTTCTTT. Its protein is CATSRDRGMNTEAFF.

This clonotype was seen more than once but under ten times. This chain uses TRBV7-8 with TRBJ2-1; D is ambiguous. The CDR3 totals 15 residues. V shed 0 bases and J shed 9 bases, with 15 bases lying between them. Germline lookup yields CDR1 SGHVS and CDR2 FQNEAQ. The CDR3 DNA follows: TGTGCCAGCAGCTTAGCAGTGGCCCGATGGGGTGAGCAGTTCTTC. As protein: CASSLAVARWGEQFF.

The rearrangement uses TRBV2 and TRBJ2-1; TRBD2 agrees at 10 bases. The CDR3 is 14 residues long. Germline loops: CDR1 SNHLY, CDR2 FYNNEI. With 9 bases clipped from V and 10 bases from J, the junction kept 12 bases outside the gene matches. The CDR3 DNA reads TGTGCCAGTCCAGCGGGAGGGCCGAAGTCGGAGCAGTTCTTC. Its protein product is CASPAGGPKSEQFF.

A few counts support this clonotype. The chain combines TRBV7-9 with TRBJ2-7, with TRBD1 matching 7 bases. The ends lost 1 base at V and 5 bases at J; junction bases unmatched: 14. There are 17 residues in the CDR3. Germline CDR1 and CDR2: SEHNR and FQNEAQ (reference sequence). The CDR3 region is CASSLVHSEGAPNEQYF. The DNA of the CDR3 is TGTGCCAGCAGCTTAGTTCATAGCGAGGGGGCCCCCAACGAGCAGTACTTC.

The J gene is TRBJ1-1, the V gene TRBV7-2; 7 bases are shared with TRBD1. V was clipped by 6 bases and J by 4 bases; unmatched bases: 14. This CDR3 has 16 amino acids. Germline V gene sequence: CDR1 SGHTA, CDR2 FQGNSA. CDR3 amino acids: CASSSETGWVSTEAFF. The DNA for the CDR3 is TGTGCCAGCAGTTCAGAGACAGGGTGGGTGAGCACTGAAGCTTTCTTT.

Remarks on this clonotype: This could be a read error, since a much larger clone is one nucleotide away. The chain's CDR3 is CANTPTDQPTGELFF. CDR3 in DNA: TGTGCCAACACCCCGACGGATCAGCCGACCGGGGAGCTGTTTTTT. The chain links TRBV9 to TRBJ2-2; D not resolved. The germline V gene encodes CDR1 SGDLS and CDR2 YYNGEE. Deletions cut 9 bases from V and 5 bases from J, with 20 bases between. This CDR3 spans 15 amino acids. The full variable domain, in which reference TRBV9 and TRBJ2-2 provide the parts outside the CDR3, is DSGVTQTPKHLITATGQRVTLRCSPRSGDLSVYWYQQSLDQGLQFLIQYYNGEERAKGNILERFSAQQFPDLHSELNLSSLELGDSALYFCANTPTDQPTGELFFGEGSRLTVL.

The V and J genes are TRBV10-1 and TRBJ2-1, with 9 positions matching TRBD2. After removal of 3 bases from V and 6 bases from J, the junction contained 12 bases not matched to a gene. The CDR3 runs 17 residues. In germline, CDR1 is WNHNN, CDR2 SYGVQD (reference sequence). The CDR3 DNA reads TGCGCCAGCAGTGATCCCGCGAGGGGACTAGCCGGCAATGAGCAGTTCTTC. Amino acids: CASSDPARGLAGNEQFF.

Ten or more counts support this clonotype. The chain recombines TRBV29-1 with TRBJ2-5; the D gene is possibly TRBD1 (6 bases). The CDR3 loop spans 13 amino acids. Germline V lookup: CDR1 SQVTM, CDR2 ANQGSEA. Trimming stripped 7 bases from V and 4 bases from J, with 16 bases between. CDR3 region: CSAVQGKTETQYF. In DNA form, the CDR3 reads TGCAGCGCCGTTCAGGGGAAGACAGAGACCCAGTACTTC.

This clonotype came up a few times. The chain joins TRBV25-1 to TRBJ2-1; 10 bases line up with TRBD2. This CDR3 has 14 amino acids. V lost 2 bases and J lost 8; bases outside the gene matches: 3. CDR1 and CDR2 from the germline V gene are MGHDK and SYGVNS. CDR3 sequence reads: CASSELAGVDEQFF. The DNA for the CDR3 is TGTGCCAGCAGTGAACTAGCGGGAGTCGATGAGCAGTTCTTC.

This clonotype was seen more than once but under ten times. The chain links TRBV7-9 to TRBJ1-1; D gene ambiguous. Germline V gene data show CDR1 as SEHNR and CDR2 as FQNEAQ (reference sequence). This CDR3 region has 13 residues. Trimming took 2 bases from V and 4 from J, leaving 8 bases between them. CDR3 in DNA: TGTGCCAGCAGCTTACAGGCGCTCACTGAAGCTTTCTTT. This translates into CASSLQALTEAFF. Filled out from reference TRBV7-9 and TRBJ1-1, the complete variable domain reads DTGVSQNPRHKITKRGQNVTFRCDPISEHNRLYWYRQTLGQGPEFLTYFQNEAQLEKSRLLSDRFSAERPKGSFSTLEIQRTEQGDSAMYLCASSLQALTEAFFGQGTRLTVV.

This clonotype was recorded a few times. The chain has TRBV7-9 and TRBJ1-2, with unresolved D. The CDR3 length is 15 residues. Between the trimmed V and J ends, which lost 1 base and 1 base, there was a span of 10 bases. Germline assignment: CDR1 SEHNR and CDR2 FQNEAQ (reference sequence). Here the CDR3 reads CASSLEGTYNYGYTF. In nucleotides, the CDR3 is TGTGCCAGCAGCTTAGAGGGCACCTATAACTATGGCTACACCTTC.

This clonotype was seen a few times. The chain carries TRBV7-9 and TRBJ1-2; TRBD1 agrees at 12 bases. Germline V gives CDR1 SEHNR, CDR2 FQNEAQ (reference sequence). The length of the CDR3 is 16 residues. V shed 5 bases and J 5 bases; nucleotides not matched to a gene: 9. CDR3 residues: CASSDGTGGLVYGYTF. The CDR3 bases are TGTGCCAGCAGCGACGGGACAGGGGGCTTAGTTTATGGCTACACCTTC.

The chain links TRBV9 to TRBJ2-7; 8 nucleotides align to TRBD2. Germline V gene lookup returns CDR1 SGDLS and CDR2 YYNGEE. This CDR3 region has 14 residues. Unmatched junction bases numbered 9, after V lost 4 bases and J lost 6 bases. CDR3 region: CASSQLAAQGEQYF. CDR3 DNA sequence: TGTGCCAGCAGCCAACTAGCGGCCCAAGGCGAGCAGTACTTC.

Ten or more counts support this clonotype. The chain employs TRBV11-2 and TRBJ2-7; 7 nucleotides agree with TRBD1. V was pared by 5 bases and J by 4 bases, with 11 bases of the junction left unmatched. The CDR3 covers 15 residues. Germline CDR1 SGHAT, CDR2 FQNNGV. DNA of the CDR3: TGTGCCAGCAGCGCGACACAACAGGGGCGGTACGAGCAGTACTTC. Translation gives CASSATQQGRYEQYF.

In this sample, this clonotype turned up many times. J is TRBJ2-7 and V is TRBV27; possibly TRBD2 for D (6 bases). Trimming cost V 6 bases and J 3 bases, with 15 bases left between them. The CDR3 covers 14 residues. Germline V lookup: CDR1 MNHEY, CDR2 SMNVEV (reference sequence). The CDR3 nucleotides are TGTGCCAGCAGGCGGGACGGAACTTTCTACGAGCAGTACTTC. Amino acids: CASRRDGTFYEQYF.

In its sample, this clonotype was seen many times. CDR3 amino acids: CASGLFQGANNEQFF. CDR3 DNA sequence: TGTGCTAGTGGTTTGTTTCAGGGGGCCAATAATGAGCAGTTCTTC. This chain joins TRBV12-5 and TRBJ2-1; 8 bases map to TRBD1. The trim removed 2 bases at V and 7 bases at J, leaving 7 bases unmatched. This CDR3 spans 15 amino acids. Germline CDR1 is LGHNT and CDR2 is FRNRAP.

This clonotype was counted between two and nine times. This rearrangement joins TRBV20-1 to TRBJ2-6; no firm D call. V gave up 0 bases and J gave up 0 bases, with 6 bases separating them. The CDR3 sequence is 15 residues long. Germline-derived CDR1 and CDR2 are DFQATT and SNEGSKA (reference sequence). DNA of the CDR3: TGCAGTGCTAGAGATCTCGCCTCTGGGGCCAACGTCCTGACTTTC. This codes for CSARDLASGANVLTF.

The chain combines TRBV7-2 with TRBJ2-5, with D hard to call. V lost 2 bases and J lost 2, with 9 bases in between. Germline V lookup: CDR1 SGHTA, CDR2 FQGNSA. This CDR3 contains 14 residues. The CDR3 sequence is CASSLQVVQETQYF. CDR3 DNA sequence: TGTGCCAGCAGCTTACAGGTTGTACAAGAGACCCAGTACTTC. Complete variable domain (other parts from reference TRBV7-2 and TRBJ2-5): GAGVSQSPSNKVTEKGKDVELRCDPISGHTALYWYRQSLGQGLEFLIYFQGNSAPDKSGLPSDRFSAERTGGSVSTLTIQRTQQEDSAVYLCASSLQVVQETQYFGPGTRLLVL.

In this sample, this clonotype turned up many times. The genes are TRBV2 and TRBJ1-5; TRBD1 is a possible D gene (5 bases). CDR3 length equals 15 residues. Trimming left V 3 bases short and J 5 bases short, with 14 bases between. From germline, CDR1 is SNHLY and CDR2 FYNNEI. CDR3 in DNA: TGTGCCAGCAGTGACACGGCCAGGGAATATCAGCCCCAGCATTTT. Its translation is CASSDTAREYQPQHF. The full variable domain, with the rest looked up from reference TRBV2 and TRBJ1-5, is EPEVTQTPSHQVTQMGQEVILRCVPISNHLYFYWYRQILGQKVEFLVSFYNNEISEKSEIFDDQFSVERPDGSNFTLKIRSTKLEDSAMYFCASSDTAREYQPQHFGDGTRLSIL.

In this sample, this clonotype turned up many times. The rearrangement uses TRBV9 and TRBJ2-2; the D is unclear. Deletions cut 0 bases from V and 6 bases from J, with 6 bases between. Germline CDR1 and CDR2: SGDLS and YYNGEE. The CDR3 extends over 13 amino acids. The CDR3 sequence is CASSVGSPGELFF. The CDR3 nucleotides are TGTGCCAGCAGCGTAGGGAGTCCCGGGGAGCTGTTTTTT.

The chain has TRBV7-8 and TRBJ2-1; D remains unclear. Per the germline V gene, CDR1 is SGHVS and CDR2 is FQNEAQ. The V and J ends lost 5 bases and 4 bases respectively, with 15 bases between them. The CDR3 consists of 15 residues. This chain's CDR3 is CASSLAGPEYNEQFF. CDR3 bases: TGTGCCAGCAGCCTCGCAGGCCCCGAGTACAATGAGCAGTTCTTC.

This clonotype appeared a few times. The V gene is TRBV11-2, the J gene TRBJ2-5, with TRBD2 matching over 8 bases. V shed 4 bases, J shed 3 bases, and the junction held 13 bases outside the gene matches. The CDR3 covers 17 residues. Germline values: CDR1 SGHAT, CDR2 FQNNGV. The CDR3 protein is CASSSFFKGSGEETQYF. DNA for the CDR3: TGTGCCAGCAGCTCATTCTTTAAGGGTAGCGGGGAAGAGACCCAGTACTTC.

This clonotype was observed at least ten times. The rearrangement uses TRBV11-2 and TRBJ2-1; D is uncertain. Trimming removed 1 base at V and 4 bases at J, with 8 bases between. The CDR3 totals 14 residues. From germline, CDR1 is SGHAT and CDR2 FQNNGV. CDR3 sequence: CASSLGVGYNEQFF. The DNA for the CDR3 is TGTGCCAGCAGCTTAGGGGTCGGGTACAATGAGCAGTTCTTC.

This clonotype was found many times. The V gene is TRBV5-1, the J gene TRBJ1-1, with D perhaps matching TRBD1 (6 bases). The CDR3 runs to 16 residues. The germline V gene encodes CDR1 SGHRS and CDR2 YFSETQ. Between the trimmed V and J ends, which lost 0 bases and 5 bases, there was a span of 17 bases. The CDR3 reads CASSLAGLAGVTEAFF. The CDR3 nucleotides are TGCGCCAGCAGCTTGGCCGGGCTCGCAGGGGTTACTGAAGCTTTCTTT.

This clonotype was counted between two and nine times. The V gene is TRBV4-2, the J gene TRBJ2-7; D unclear. Germline CDR1 and CDR2: LGHNA and YNFKEQ. V was pared by 0 bases and J by 3 bases, with 15 bases between. The CDR3 sequence is 16 residues long. The CDR3 DNA reads TGTGCCAGCAGCCAAGAATTAGAACTAACCTTCTACGAGCAGTACTTC. Encoded protein: CASSQELELTFYEQYF.

The V gene is TRBV4-2, the J gene TRBJ2-7; D might be TRBD2 (6 bases). The CDR3 runs 15 residues. Trimming shortened V by 0 bases and J by 0 bases, and 9 bases separated the two germline ends. Germline V gene lookup returns CDR1 LGHNA and CDR2 YNFKEQ. CDR3 nucleotide sequence: TGTGCCAGCAGCCAAGATCCGGGAGTCTCCTACGAGCAGTACTTC. As protein: CASSQDPGVSYEQYF.

This clonotype was recorded at least ten times. The J gene is TRBJ2-3, the V gene TRBV10-3, with 7 bases that match TRBD2. J lost 4 bases, V lost 7 bases, and 11 bases had no gene match. CDR3 length: 15 amino acids. Germline V lookup: CDR1 ENHRY, CDR2 SYGVKD. The CDR3: CAITSSGLGPDTQYF. In DNA, the CDR3 is TGTGCCATCACGAGTAGCGGGCTAGGGCCAGATACGCAGTATTTT.

This clonotype has ten or more counts. V gene TRBV7-9 combines with J gene TRBJ2-5; perhaps D is TRBD1 or TRBD2 (5 bases each). The CDR3 totals 15 residues. V dropped 5 bases and J dropped 0 bases, with 13 bases sitting between them. Germline V gives CDR1 SEHNR, CDR2 FQNEAQ (reference sequence). CDR3 bases: TGTGCCAGCAGCCTGCCGGGACGGAACCAAGAGACCCAGTACTTC. As protein: CASSLPGRNQETQYF.

CDR3 loop: CASSQDALVGNTIYF. DNA of the CDR3: TGTGCCAGCAGCCAAGATGCCCTCGTTGGAAACACCATATATTTT. The chain carries TRBV4-2 and TRBJ1-3, with no clear D. Deletions cut 0 bases from V and 3 bases from J, with 9 bases between. The CDR3 loop spans 15 amino acids. The germline V gene has CDR1 LGHNA and CDR2 YNFKEQ.

This clonotype was counted a few times. V is TRBV18 and J is TRBJ2-7; D tentatively reads TRBD1 or TRBD2 (5 bases each). The ends were cut back, 6 bases at V and 3 bases at J, with 12 bases in the middle. From germline, CDR1 is KGHSH and CDR2 LQKENI. CDR3 size: 13 residues. This CDR3 reads CASSNGAGYEQYF. The DNA of the CDR3 is TGTGCCAGCTCCAACGGGGCGGGCTACGAGCAGTACTTC. The whole variable domain, filled in from reference TRBV18 and TRBJ2-7, reads NAGVMQNPRHLVRRRGQEARLRCSPMKGHSHVYWYRQLPEEGLKFMVYLQKENIIDESGMPKERFSAEFPKEGPSILRIQQVVRGDSAAYFCASSNGAGYEQYFGPGTRLTVT.